These T cell receptor beta chains were read from a single sample in a study of cytomegalovirus exposure and HLA in healthy donors. Assay: immunoSEQ multiplex PCR; the TCRdb copy retains only in-frame clones and omits some. The table shows 100,000 to 150,000 clones, with about 83% occurring only once. Input material: PBMCs. These receptors all come from a man aged 25 to 40 in good health and CMV-seronegative. The CDR3 runs from the conserved cysteine through the conserved F or W. A D gene is named only where the DNA matches it firmly. The size field is filled for only some rows; it gives once, few, many or a size class.

clone size	V gene	J gene	D gene	CDR3 protein	CDR3 DNA
-	TRBV29-1	TRBJ1-1	TRBD1	CSVEVGGPYTEAFF	TGCAGCGTTGAAGTAGGGGGCCCCTACACTGAAGCTTTCTTT
-	TRBV20-1	TRBJ1-2	-	CSASPGGYTF	TGCAGTGCTAGTCCGGGAGGCTACACCTTC
-	TRBV2	TRBJ1-5	-	CASSEGPGGQPQHF	TGTGCCAGCAGTGAAGGGCCCGGAGGTCAGCCCCAGCATTTT
-	TRBV7-8	TRBJ1-1	TRBD1	CASSFTWTQDRGNTEAFF	TGTGCCAGCAGCTTCACCTGGACGCAAGACAGGGGGAACACTGAAGCTTTCTTT
-	TRBV19	TRBJ2-1	TRBD2	CASAGLAVYEQFF	TGTGCCAGCGCGGGACTAGCAGTATATGAGCAGTTCTTC
-	TRBV9	TRBJ2-5	-	CASSATTDSQETQYF	TGTGCCAGCAGCGCCACGACGGACAGCCAAGAGACCCAGTACTTC
-	TRBV10-3	TRBJ2-5	TRBD2	CAISENSGSQETQYF	TGTGCCATCAGTGAGAATAGCGGGAGTCAAGAGACCCAGTACTTC
-	TRBV7-9	TRBJ2-4	TRBD1	CASSPDRENIQYF	TGTGCCAGCAGCCCCGACAGGGAGAACATTCAGTACTTC
-	TRBV30	TRBJ1-1	TRBD1	CAWRSSGTGGSLAFF	TGTGCCTGGAGGAGCTCCGGGACAGGGGGCAGTTTGGCTTTCTTT
-	TRBV29-1	TRBJ1-4	TRBD1	CSVAGGTFNEKLFF	TGCAGCGTGGCAGGGGGCACGTTTAATGAAAAACTGTTTTTT
-	TRBV28	TRBJ2-5	-	CASSNPGKETQYF	TGTGCCAGCTCAAACCCGGGGAAAGAGACCCAGTACTTC
-	TRBV28	TRBJ1-1	-	CASTQGRTEAFF	TGTGCCAGCACCCAAGGGAGGACTGAAGCTTTCTTT
-	TRBV19	TRBJ1-4	TRBD1	CASRLDRDEKLFF	TGTGCCAGTAGACTGGACAGGGATGAAAAACTGTTTTTT
-	TRBV7-8	TRBJ2-2	TRBD2	CASASGANTGELFF	TGTGCCAGCGCTAGCGGAGCGAACACCGGGGAGCTGTTTTTT
-	TRBV28	TRBJ2-3	TRBD2	CASSSGTSRTDTQYF	TGTGCCAGCAGTTCGGGGACTAGCAGAACAGATACGCAGTATTTT
few	TRBV4-1	TRBJ1-2	TRBD1	CASSQGGTGLDGYTF	TGCGCCAGCAGCCAAGGCGGGACAGGGTTAGACGGCTACACCTTC
-	TRBV7-9	TRBJ2-7	TRBD1	CASNADRGIYEQYF	TGTGCCAGCAACGCCGACAGGGGAATCTACGAGCAGTACTTC
-	TRBV4-3	TRBJ2-6	-	CASSQVAGFTPFSGANVLTF	TGCGCCAGCAGCCAAGTAGCAGGGTTTACACCTTTTTCTGGGGCCAACGTCCTGACTTTC
once	TRBV29-1	TRBJ1-2	-	CSVDRQGSNYGYTF	TGCAGCGTTGATCGGCAGGGGAGTAACTATGGCTACACCTTC
-	TRBV5-4	TRBJ2-2	TRBD2	CASSPGTSGGLGTGELFF	TGTGCCAGCAGCCCCGGGACTAGCGGGGGGCTGGGAACCGGGGAGCTGTTTTTT
-	TRBV30	TRBJ2-3	TRBD2	CAWTPVASGGYTDTQYF	TGTGCCTGGACCCCCGTGGCTAGCGGGGGGTACACAGATACGCAGTATTTT
-	TRBV5-1	TRBJ2-5	TRBD1	CASSWTTGGGETQYF	TGCGCCAGCAGCTGGACGACAGGGGGCGGAGAGACCCAGTACTTC
-	TRBV11-2	TRBJ1-1	-	CASSLVPGVTEAFF	TGTGCCAGCAGCTTAGTGCCAGGGGTAACTGAAGCTTTCTTT
-	TRBV28	TRBJ2-1	TRBD1	CASSPDRGLPLSEQFF	TGTGCCAGCAGTCCTGACAGGGGACTCCCCCTTAGTGAGCAGTTCTTC
-	TRBV9	TRBJ2-2	TRBD2	CASSPRTSGAIISANTGELFF	TGTGCCAGCAGCCCAAGGACTAGCGGAGCAATTATTTCTGCGAACACCGGGGAGCTGTTTTTT
-	TRBV6-5	TRBJ1-2	-	CASSNSDRRGLHGYTF	TGTGCCAGCAGTAACTCCGACAGGAGGGGACTACATGGCTACACCTTC
-	TRBV5-8	TRBJ1-1	TRBD1	CASSLGPGGARRNTEAFF	TGTGCCAGCAGCTTGGGCCCAGGGGGCGCCAGGAGGAACACTGAAGCTTTCTTT
few	TRBV5-6	TRBJ2-7	-	CASSAGTYSYEQYF	TGTGCCAGCAGCGCAGGGACATATTCCTACGAGCAGTACTTC
-	TRBV9	TRBJ1-4	-	CASSVGSATNEKLFF	TGTGCCAGCAGCGTAGGGTCGGCAACTAATGAAAAACTGTTTTTT
-	TRBV7-9	TRBJ1-2	TRBD1	CASSLAATGGNYGYTF	TGTGCCAGCAGCTTAGCGGCGACAGGGGGCAACTATGGCTACACCTTC
few	TRBV5-8	TRBJ1-4	TRBD1	CASSRQGAGGEKLFF	TGTGCCAGCAGCAGACAGGGGGCCGGAGGGGAAAAACTGTTTTTT
-	TRBV19	TRBJ1-4	-	CASSIKAVEKLFF	TGTGCCAGTAGTATAAAGGCGGTTGAAAAACTGTTTTTT